This TCR beta chain was identified in a study of CD8 T cells in ankylosing spondylitis. Study findings and constraints: A motif in TCR beta, a set of seven to nine highly homologous variants, appeared characteristic of ankylosing spondylitis blood. Some motif variants had been reported before (in reactive arthritis synovial fluid and blood).

Using quantitative 5'-RACE with molecular barcodes, the authors made TCR beta libraries. Using its own MiXCR run on the 5' RACE reads, TCRdb lists one record per CDR3 protein. The data hold about 390,000 distinct CDR3 sequences, with around 22% observed a single time. Points on this clonotype: The antigen remains undetermined.

The sample was blood, either unsorted or a sorted T cell fraction (not recorded which). This receptor was obtained from a male donor with ankylosing spondylitis.

The CDR3 loop reads CASSQDFGEKLFF. The CDR3, as DNA: TGCGCCAGCAGCCAAGATTTTGGTGAAAAACTGTTTTTT. The rearrangement links TRBV4-3 to TRBJ1-4; D call uncertain. Between the trimmed V and J ends, which lost 0 bases and 7 bases, there was a span of 6 bases. Germline assignment: CDR1 LGHNA and CDR2 YSLEER. This CDR3 spans 13 amino acids.